Listed here are 16 T cell receptor beta chains from one sample, sequenced in a study of blood T cell repertoires in COVID-19. The data were produced by immunoSEQ multiplex PCR, yet TCRdb's version contains in-frame clones alone and is incomplete. The table lists about 250,000 clones, 70% to 90% of them singletons. Material: peripheral blood. These TCRs come from a middle-aged woman who had recovered from COVID-19.

The V call is TRBV7-2, the J call TRBJ1-2; TRBD1 aligns across 12 bases. This CDR3 is 15 amino acids long. With 4 bases clipped from V and 8 bases from J, the junction kept 8 bases outside the gene matches. From germline, CDR1 is SGHTA and CDR2 FQGNSA. The CDR3 sequence is CASSSPGQGAWGYTF. CDR3 nucleotides: TGTGCCAGCAGCTCACCGGGACAGGGGGCCTGGGGCTACACCTTC.

The chain links TRBV28 to TRBJ1-3; D is unclear. Between the trimmed V and J ends, which lost 6 bases and 4 bases, there was a span of 13 bases. The CDR3 covers 14 residues. Germline-derived CDR1 and CDR2 are MDHEN and SYDVKM. CDR3 loop: CASSPRVLGNTIYF. The CDR3 DNA sequence: TGTGCCAGCAGCCCTCGCGTCCTCGGAAACACCATATATTTT. Full variable domain (outside the CDR3, taken from reference TRBV28 and TRBJ1-3): DVKVTQSSRYLVKRTGEKVFLECVQDMDHENMFWYRQDPGLGLRLIYFSYDVKMKEKGDIPEGYSVSREKKERFSLILESASTNQTSMYLCASSPRVLGNTIYFGEGSWLTVV.

This rearrangement joins TRBV6-4 to TRBJ2-5; TRBD1 aligns across 9 bases. CDR1 MRHNA and CDR2 SNTAGT come from the germline V gene. The CDR3 runs 14 residues. V gave up 7 bases and J gave up 4 bases; unmatched junction bases: 7. Here the CDR3 reads CASTPRTGAETQYF. As DNA, the CDR3 is TGTGCCAGCACCCCGAGGACAGGGGCAGAGACCCAGTACTTC.

The V call is TRBV4-3, the J call TRBJ2-7, with D possibly being TRBD1 (5 bases). Trimming stripped 4 bases from V and 2 bases from J, with 12 bases between. CDR3 length: 14 residues. Germline V gene lookup returns CDR1 LGHNA and CDR2 YSLEER. CDR3 residues: CASSPAPGPYEQYF. The CDR3 nucleotides read TGCGCCAGCAGCCCCGCCCCAGGGCCCTACGAGCAGTACTTC.

The chain uses TRBV19 and TRBJ1-5, with a weak D call TRBD1 (6 bases). The CDR3 consists of 14 residues. With 7 bases removed from V and 1 base from J, the gap between germline ends came to 11 bases. Germline V gives CDR1 LNHDA, CDR2 SQIVND (reference sequence). CDR3 in amino acids: CASTLTGSNQPQHF. The CDR3 DNA sequence: TGTGCCAGTACCCTTACAGGGAGCAATCAGCCCCAGCATTTT. The entire variable domain, with the rest obtained from reference TRBV19 and TRBJ1-5, is as follows: DGGITQSPKYLFRKEGQNVTLSCEQNLNHDAMYWYRQDPGQGLRLIYYSQIVNDFQKGDIAEGYSVSREKKESFPLTVTSAQKNPTAFYLCASTLTGSNQPQHFGDGTRLSIL.

The chain recombines TRBV10-3 with TRBJ2-7; TRBD2 agrees at 12 bases. Germline V gives CDR1 ENHRY, CDR2 SYGVKD. CDR3 length equals 14 residues. J lost 3 bases, V lost 6 bases, and 3 bases had no gene match. The CDR3 coding sequence is TGTGCCATCAGGACTAGCGGGAGTGTCTACGAGCAGTACTTC. Its translation: CAIRTSGSVYEQYF.

J is TRBJ1-4 and V is TRBV5-5; possibly TRBD1 for D (5 bases). The germline V gene has CDR1 SGHKS and CDR2 YYEKEE (reference sequence). The ends were cut back, 6 bases at V and 8 bases at J, with 20 bases in the middle. There are 15 residues in the CDR3. The CDR3 nucleotides are TGTGCCAGCACCGTGCGGGGGGTGGTGGGAGAAAAACTGTTTTTT. Its protein product is CASTVRGVVGEKLFF.

The rearrangement uses TRBV5-6 and TRBJ1-6; TRBD1 matches at 8 bases. With V trimmed by 7 bases and J by 9 bases, 9 bases remained unmatched. Looked up from germline, CDR1 is SGHDT and CDR2 is YYEEEE. The CDR3 sequence is 14 residues long. CDR3 sequence (DNA): TGTGCCAGCTCTCGGACAGGGTTGGGTTCACCCCTCCACTTT. Protein: CASSRTGLGSPLHF.

The V and J genes are TRBV19 and TRBJ1-2; no firm D call. Germline loops: CDR1 LNHDA, CDR2 SQIVND (reference sequence). The V end lost 5 bases, the J end lost 0 bases, and 13 bases lay between the germline ends. The CDR3 is 15 residues long. The CDR3 loop is CASSQTERANYGYTF. As DNA, the CDR3 is TGTGCCAGTAGTCAAACTGAACGAGCTAACTATGGCTACACCTTC.

In this sample, this clone turned up once. This chain connects TRBV24-1 to TRBJ2-3; 8 bases are a match to TRBD2. The J segment lost 2 bases and the V segment lost 6 bases, leaving 3 bases of the junction unmatched. CDR1 is KGHDR and CDR2 is SFDVKD in the germline V gene. The CDR3 is made up of 14 amino acids. The CDR3 reads CATSLAGTTDTQYF. CDR3 nucleotides: TGTGCCACCAGTTTAGCGGGAACCACAGATACGCAGTATTTT.

The chain couples TRBV6-6 to TRBJ1-5; a possible D gene is TRBD1 (5 bases). The CDR3 is made up of 15 amino acids. Per the germline V gene, CDR1 is MNHNY and CDR2 is SVGAGI (reference sequence). The V and J ends lost 0 bases and 4 bases respectively, with 10 bases between them. CDR3 nucleotide sequence: TGTGCCAGCAGTTACTCGGCAGGGTCGAATCAGCCCCAGCATTTT. As protein: CASSYSAGSNQPQHF.

The chain combines TRBV19 with TRBJ1-4; the match to TRBD1 covers 7 bases. The CDR3 runs 16 residues. Germline values: CDR1 LNHDA, CDR2 SQIVND (reference sequence). Trimming at V came to 4 bases and at J to 2 bases, leaving 7 bases not matched to a gene. The CDR3 sequence is CASSTTGLGTNEKLFF. In DNA form, the CDR3 reads TGTGCCAGTAGTACGACAGGGCTGGGGACTAATGAAAAACTGTTTTTT. The full variable domain, completed using reference TRBV19 and TRBJ1-4, is DGGITQSPKYLFRKEGQNVTLSCEQNLNHDAMYWYRQDPGQGLRLIYYSQIVNDFQKGDIAEGYSVSREKKESFPLTVTSAQKNPTAFYLCASSTTGLGTNEKLFFGSGTQLSVL.

The J gene is TRBJ2-1, the V gene TRBV28; D ambiguous. CDR3 length: 12 residues. Between the trimmed V and J ends, which lost 5 bases and 9 bases, there was a span of 11 bases. Germline lookup yields CDR1 MDHEN and CDR2 SYDVKM. The CDR3 sequence: CASSTLYREQFF. For the CDR3, the DNA is TGTGCCAGCAGTACCCTATATCGTGAGCAGTTCTTC.

This rearrangement joins TRBV9 to TRBJ2-4; a possible D gene is TRBD2 (6 bases). Between the trimmed V and J ends, which lost 0 bases and 1 base, there was a span of 14 bases. Germline CDR1 SGDLS, CDR2 YYNGEE. CDR3 length: 17 residues. CDR3 amino acids: CASSVGPGAGAKNIQYF. The CDR3 DNA reads as TGTGCCAGCAGCGTAGGACCGGGAGCTGGGGCCAAAAACATTCAGTACTTC.

There are a few counts of this clone. The rearrangement joins TRBV18 to TRBJ2-1; possibly TRBD2 for D (5 bases). Per the germline V gene, CDR1 is KGHSH and CDR2 is LQKENI. This CDR3 comprises 14 residues. The V end was cut by 3 bases, the J end by 10 bases, with 16 bases between. CDR3 sequence (DNA): TGTGCCAGCTCACCTCAACTAGGACGGAACGAGCAGTTCTTC. Its protein is CASSPQLGRNEQFF.

The chain has TRBV3-1 (or the pseudogene TRBV3-2) and TRBJ1-2; possibly TRBD1 for D (5 bases). Germline assignment: CDR1 LGHDT and CDR2 YNNKEL (reference sequence). V was cut by 4 bases and J by 1 base, with 13 bases left in between. This CDR3 is 15 amino acids long. This chain's CDR3 is CASSPRGRDNYGYTF. For the CDR3, the DNA is TGTGCCAGCAGCCCCCGGGGGAGGGATAACTATGGCTACACCTTC.